This T cell receptor beta chain was found in a study of beta chain features in type 1 diabetes. Study results and caveats: Among patients with Type 1 diabetes, TCRB CDR3s were moderately but significantly shorter in every one of the four CD4+ subsets. Still unanswered here is whether HLA type influences TCRB rearrangement.

Every isolated RNA sample was fully reverse transcribed, so sequencing captured expressed TCRB transcripts. Clones were read by immunoSEQ multiplex PCR, and TCRdb kept only the in-frame ones, dropping some. The sample lists fewer than 400,000 clones; approximately 9.7% were seen once. Trimming removed 3 bases from V and 2 bases from J, with 8 bases in between. The germline gives CDR1 KGHSH, CDR2 LQKENI. There are 13 residues in the CDR3. This clone has only a few counts. Its cognate antigen is unknown. Other nucleotide sequences from this sample produce the same CDR3. The sequenced sample consisted of central memory CD4+ T cells from blood. This sequence originates from a man aged 25-45 years with type 1 diabetes. This rearrangement joins TRBV18 to TRBJ2-7; a weak D match, TRBD1 (5 bases). The CDR3 sequence: CASSPTATYEQYF. The CDR3 nucleotides are TGTGCCAGCTCACCGACAGCGACCTACGAGCAGTACTTC.